This T cell receptor (beta chain) was recovered during a study of blood T cell repertoires in COVID-19. Study in general: Material from acute and convalescent COVID-19 was sourced from the United States, Italy and Spain. Nucleic acid was either cDNA or gDNA, and it came from T cells, B-cell-depleted T cells, or PBMCs.

The CDR3 is made up of 14 amino acids. Germline CDR1 is SGHNT and CDR2 is YYREEE (reference sequence). V shed 2 bases and J 7 bases; nucleotides not matched to a gene: 3. As originally analysed: Estimates of nucleated cell counts were drawn from the amplification of reference gene primers. Method: immunoSEQ multiplex PCR; TCRdb's copy keeps in-frame clones and lacks some. V, J and clone size derive from that table, while D and trimming were established from the DNA sequence. Among about 94,000 clones listed, 80% were seen once. The table lists this clone with a few counts. The chain carries TRBV5-4 and TRBJ2-1; the match to TRBD2 covers 10 bases. The TCR originated in a human donor in a cohort sampled during active COVID-19. Input material: peripheral blood. CDR3 coding DNA: TGTGCCAGCAGCTTATCAGCGGGGGGGAATGAGCAGTTCTTC. Amino acid sequence: CASSLSAGGNEQFF.